Shown below are 21 T cell receptor beta chains from a single sample sequenced in a study of PD-1 blockade in classical Hodgkin lymphoma. Every one of the patients relapsed after autologous stem cell transplantation (brentuximab vedotin exposure was variable). Sequencing was performed with immunoSEQ multiplex PCR; in TCRdb, only in-frame clones are kept and a portion is missing. The sample includes approximately 46,000 clones, over 70% seen only once; the top ten take approximately 11%. The sample here was peripheral blood mononuclear cells (PBMCs), taken at baseline. The receptors shown here come from a human donor with classical Hodgkin lymphoma.

This clone was seen just once. The gene calls are TRBV30 and TRBJ2-7; D unclear. Trimming took 3 bases from V and 4 from J, leaving 13 bases between them. The germline V gene encodes CDR1 GTSNPN and CDR2 SVGIG (reference sequence). The CDR3 is made up of 13 amino acids. CDR3 DNA sequence: TGTGCCTGGAGAGCGAGTCCCGGATACGAGCAGTACTTC. It translates to CAWRASPGYEQYF.

The rearrangement joins TRBV7-9 to TRBJ2-1, with 10 bases identical to TRBD2. J lost 8 bases, V lost 1 base, and 5 bases had no gene match. This CDR3 region has 15 residues. The germline V gene has CDR1 SEHNR and CDR2 FQNEAQ (reference sequence). The CDR3: CASSLGLAGDDEQFF. In DNA form, the CDR3 reads TGTGCCAGCAGCTTAGGACTAGCGGGTGATGATGAGCAGTTCTTC.

CDR3 sequence (DNA): TGTGCCAGTAGTGACGGCTCTGCAACTAATGAAAAACTGTTTTTT. Amino acids: CASSDGSATNEKLFF. The chain is built from TRBV19 and TRBJ1-4; D is uncertain. Trimming stripped 5 bases from V and 0 bases from J, with 10 bases between. This CDR3 contains 15 residues. CDR1 LNHDA and CDR2 SQIVND come from the germline V gene (reference sequence).

This clone was seen a handful of times. This rearrangement joins TRBV5-4 to TRBJ2-7; possibly TRBD1 for D (6 bases). The CDR3 spans 12 residues. The V gene lost 3 bases and the J gene lost 3 bases, with 7 bases spanning the gap. Germline CDR1 reads SGHNT; CDR2 reads YYREEE (reference sequence). Here the CDR3 reads CASSSQGYEQYF. In nucleotides, the CDR3 is TGTGCCAGCAGCTCACAGGGCTACGAGCAGTACTTC. Filled out from reference TRBV5-4 and TRBJ2-7, the complete variable domain reads ETGVTQSPTHLIKTRGQQVTLRCSSQSGHNTVSWYQQALGQGPQFIFQYYREEENGRGNFPPRFSGLQFPNYSSELNVNALELDDSALYLCASSSQGYEQYFGPGTRLTVT.

This chain connects TRBV5-1 to TRBJ2-7; 8 bases line up with TRBD1. This CDR3 has 13 amino acids. Germline CDR1 is SGHRS and CDR2 is YFSETQ. V lost 4 bases, J lost 2 bases, and 2 bases stayed unmatched. The CDR3 protein is CASSGTGPYEQYF. The CDR3 DNA is TGCGCCAGCAGCGGGACAGGCCCCTACGAGCAGTACTTC.

V is TRBV29-1 and J is TRBJ2-1; D might be TRBD2 (6 bases). The CDR3 runs 14 residues. CDR1 and CDR2 from the germline V gene are SQVTM and ANQGSEA. The germline V and J ends were trimmed by 8 bases and 0 bases, with 14 bases remaining between them. CDR3 sequence reads: CSFVGGSSYNEQFF. CDR3 DNA sequence: TGCAGCTTCGTTGGAGGGAGCTCCTACAATGAGCAGTTCTTC.

This clone has more than one count but fewer than ten. The chain employs TRBV19 and TRBJ2-5; no clear D. The ends were cut back, 2 bases at V and 5 bases at J, with 9 bases in the middle. Germline V CDR1 and CDR2: LNHDA, SQIVND (reference sequence). The CDR3 has 13 residues. CDR3 sequence: CASSIMDEETQYF. The CDR3 region has the DNA TGTGCCAGTAGTATAATGGATGAGGAGACCCAGTACTTC.

This chain connects TRBV15 to TRBJ2-7; D might be TRBD1 (6 bases). Germline lookup yields CDR1 LNHNV and CDR2 YYDKDF (reference sequence). V was clipped by 2 bases and J by 4 bases, with 9 bases between them. The CDR3 has 13 amino acids. The CDR3 region is CATSRPQGYEQYF. The CDR3, as DNA: TGTGCCACCAGCAGACCACAGGGTTACGAGCAGTACTTC.

This chain connects TRBV7-9 to TRBJ2-1, with D maybe TRBD2 (5 bases). Germline V lookup: CDR1 SEHNR, CDR2 FQNEAQ (reference sequence). The CDR3 consists of 14 residues. Trimming took off 7 bases at V and 0 bases at J, with 10 bases between the two ends. The CDR3 DNA is TGTGCCAGCAAGGACTCTGGCTCCTACAATGAGCAGTTCTTC. This sequence encodes CASKDSGSYNEQFF.

The chain uses TRBV19 and TRBJ2-1, with TRBD2 matching 10 bases. The germline gives CDR1 LNHDA, CDR2 SQIVND (reference sequence). This CDR3 spans 13 amino acids. The V segment lost 5 bases and the J segment 16 bases; nucleotides outside the gene matches: 11. This chain's CDR3 is CASSPLSSGSHFF. The CDR3 nucleotides are TGTGCCAGTAGTCCCCTGTCTAGCGGGAGTCATTTCTTC.

Concerning this clone itself: This same CDR3 is encoded by further DNA sequences in the sample. This rearrangement joins TRBV19 to TRBJ1-3; no definite D call. The ends were cut back, 4 bases at V and 0 bases at J, with 10 bases in the middle. Germline V CDR1 and CDR2: LNHDA, SQIVND (reference sequence). The CDR3 spans 15 residues. The CDR3 DNA reads TGTGCCAGTAGTACAAGAATTTACTCTGGAAACACCATATATTTT. Translating it yields CASSTRIYSGNTIYF.

This chain joins TRBV18 and TRBJ2-6, with 11 nucleotides matching TRBD1. The CDR3 loop spans 18 amino acids. Germline assignment: CDR1 KGHSH and CDR2 LQKENI. Trimming took 6 bases from V and 0 from J; bases not matched to a gene: 7. The CDR3 DNA sequence: TGTGCCAGCTCCCCCGGACAGGGGGCATCCTCTGGGGCCAACGTCCTGACTTTC. Amino acid sequence: CASSPGQGASSGANVLTF.

The chain has TRBV18 and TRBJ2-5; tentatively, D is TRBD1 or TRBD2 (6 bases each). This CDR3 has 16 amino acids. V lost 3 bases and J 5 bases, leaving 19 bases between the germline ends. CDR1 KGHSH and CDR2 LQKENI come from the germline V gene. CDR3 loop: CASSPDRFYAGETQYF. CDR3 DNA sequence: TGTGCCAGCTCACCCGACAGGTTCTACGCGGGGGAGACCCAGTACTTC. The full variable domain, completed using reference TRBV18 and TRBJ2-5, is NAGVMQNPRHLVRRRGQEARLRCSPMKGHSHVYWYRQLPEEGLKFMVYLQKENIIDESGMPKERFSAEFPKEGPSILRIQQVVRGDSAAYFCASSPDRFYAGETQYFGPGTRLLVL.

This chain joins TRBV27 and TRBJ1-2; 8 nucleotides align to TRBD1. Trimming removed 4 bases from V and 6 bases from J; junction bases left unmatched: 7. The CDR3 is 14 amino acids. Germline V gives CDR1 MNHEY, CDR2 SMNVEV (reference sequence). CDR3 amino acids: CASSSWTGQNGYTF. CDR3 coding DNA: TGTGCCAGCAGTTCCTGGACAGGGCAGAATGGCTACACCTTC.

V gene TRBV7-9 combines with J gene TRBJ1-3; D ambiguous. Trimming left V 3 bases short and J 2 bases short, with 14 bases between. This CDR3 is 16 amino acids long. CDR1 and CDR2 (germline): SEHNR, FQNEAQ (reference sequence). DNA of the CDR3: TGTGCCAGCAGCTTCGGATTTATGGAGACTGGAAACACCATATATTTT. This sequence encodes CASSFGFMETGNTIYF.

The chain couples TRBV2 to TRBJ1-1; possibly TRBD1 for D (6 bases). The CDR3 is 11 residues long. The germline gives CDR1 SNHLY, CDR2 FYNNEI. In DNA form, the CDR3 reads TGTGCAGAAGGGGCAGGGGCTGAAGCTTTCTTT. Translated, it gives CAEGAGAEAFF. The variable domain in full, completed from reference TRBV2 and TRBJ1-1, reads EPEVTQTPSHQVTQMGQEVILRCVPISNHLYFYWYRQILGQKVEFLVSFYNNEISEKSEIFDDQFSVERPDGSNFTLKIRSTKLEDSAMYFCAEGAGAEAFFGQGTRLTVV.

The rearrangement links TRBV6-6 to TRBJ1-1; 7 positions agree with TRBD1. This CDR3 has 12 residues. The ends lost 8 bases at V and 4 bases at J; junction bases unmatched: 4. Looked up from germline, CDR1 is MNHNY and CDR2 is SVGAGI (reference sequence). The CDR3: CASVRGSTEAFF. CDR3 nucleotides: TGTGCCAGCGTCAGGGGGAGCACTGAAGCTTTCTTT.

The table lists this clone with a count of one. This chain links TRBV6-6 with TRBJ1-1, with D hard to call. This CDR3 region has 12 residues. Germline-derived CDR1 and CDR2 are MNHNY and SVGAGI (reference sequence). V lost 5 bases and J lost 1, with 5 bases in between. CDR3 sequence reads: CASSETNTEAFF. CDR3 nucleotides: TGTGCCAGCAGTGAGACGAACACTGAAGCTTTCTTT.

The chain is built from TRBV5-1 and TRBJ2-2; 7 nucleotides line up with TRBD1. Losses at the gene ends were 5 bases for V and 6 bases for J; bases not matched to a gene: 10. CDR1 is SGHRS, CDR2 YFSETQ, per germline. The CDR3 covers 15 residues. The CDR3 DNA sequence: TGCGCCAGCAGAACCGACCAGGGGGTGGCCGGGGAGCTGTTTTTT. Protein: CASRTDQGVAGELFF. The variable domain in full, with the rest retrieved from reference TRBV5-1 and TRBJ2-2, is KAGVTQTPRYLIKTRGQQVTLSCSPISGHRSVSWYQQTPGQGLQFLFEYFSETQRNKGNFPGRFSGRQFSNSRSEMNVSTLELGDSALYLCASRTDQGVAGELFFGEGSRLTVL.

V is TRBV5-4 and J is TRBJ1-1, with D possibly matching TRBD1 (5 bases). This CDR3 region has 15 residues. Looked up from germline, CDR1 is SGHNT and CDR2 is YYREEE (reference sequence). The V end was cut by 3 bases, the J end by 7 bases, with 19 bases between. The CDR3 spells CASSSQAPAGDEAFF. The CDR3 nucleotides read TGTGCCAGCAGCTCTCAGGCCCCGGCGGGGGATGAAGCTTTCTTT.

V and J are TRBV28 and TRBJ1-2; the D is unclear. V dropped 2 bases and J dropped 3 bases, with 13 bases sitting between them. This CDR3 is built from 15 residues. Germline values: CDR1 MDHEN, CDR2 SYDVKM. The CDR3 sequence: CASSLNPDGYYGYTF. As DNA, the CDR3 is TGTGCCAGCAGTTTAAATCCGGACGGATACTATGGCTACACCTTC.